Following are 21 T cell receptor beta chains from one sample sequenced in a study of T cell repertoires in cytomegalovirus infection. One entry per CDR3 protein results from TCRdb running MiXCR on the reads. The sample carries some 560,000 distinct CDR3 sequences, about 39% recorded once. What these receptors recognize is not known. Sequenced material: cultured PBMCs, taken from culture after CMV antigen stimulation. The origin of the receptors is a human donor in good health (CMV status not recorded). Some clones in this sample may be carry-over from other donors' samples.

V gene TRBV4-1 combines with J gene TRBJ2-1; TRBD2 matches 16 bases. The J segment lost 6 bases and the V segment lost 2 bases, leaving 10 bases of the junction unmatched. The CDR3 runs to 19 residues. The germline V gene has CDR1 MGHRA and CDR2 YSYEKL. The CDR3 region has the DNA TGCGCCAGCAGCCAATTGGGACTAGCGGGAGGGAAACTGTTCAATGAGCAGTTCTTC. Translation: CASSQLGLAGGKLFNEQFF.

This sequence joins TRBV29-1 and TRBJ2-1; D might be TRBD2 (5 bases). The CDR3 has 13 amino acids. Germline V gene lookup returns CDR1 SQVTM and CDR2 ANQGSEA. V lost 4 bases and J 8 bases, leaving 15 bases between the germline ends. The CDR3 coding sequence is TGCAGCGTTGCGGTAGCGTTGGGCGATGAGCAGTTCTTC. Translation gives CSVAVALGDEQFF.

This clonotype was seen more than once but under ten times. V and J are TRBV7-2 and TRBJ2-3, with 7 bases fitting TRBD2. The CDR3 is 15 amino acids. V lost 1 base and J lost 6; bases outside the gene matches: 7. CDR1 and CDR2 (germline): SGHTA, FQGNSA. For the CDR3, the DNA is TGTGCCAGCAGCTTAGGTGGAACGGGAGGTGATACGCAGTATTTT. It translates to CASSLGGTGGDTQYF.

CDR3 nucleotides: TGTGCCAGCAGCATCGGGGCACCTAACTATGGCTACACCTTC. It specifies CASSIGAPNYGYTF. V and J are TRBV7-2 and TRBJ1-2, with D maybe TRBD1 (5 bases). The CDR3 has 14 residues. With 5 bases removed from V and 0 bases from J, the gap between germline ends came to 10 bases. The V gene's germline CDR1 is SGHTA and CDR2 FQGNSA.

This rearrangement joins TRBV7-8 to TRBJ1-6, with D hard to call. The CDR3 is made up of 16 amino acids. Trimming removed 0 bases at V and 7 bases at J, with 13 bases between. The germline CDR1 and CDR2 sequences are SGHVS and FQNEAQ. The CDR3 protein is CASSLAASERNSPLHF. CDR3 coding DNA: TGTGCCAGCAGCTTAGCAGCTTCAGAGAGAAATTCACCCCTCCACTTT.

J is TRBJ1-1 and V is TRBV7-2; D is ambiguous. V was cut by 2 bases and J by 6 bases, with 22 bases left in between. This CDR3 comprises 17 residues. CDR1 is SGHTA and CDR2 is FQGNSA in the germline V gene. CDR3 sequence: CASSLIENQTAGAEAFF. In DNA, the CDR3 is TGTGCCAGCAGCTTAATTGAAAACCAAACCGCCGGGGCTGAAGCTTTCTTT.

The J gene is TRBJ2-3, the V gene TRBV11-2, with 12 bases matching TRBD2. The V gene end was trimmed by 5 bases and the J gene end by 0 bases; junction bases not matched to a gene: 9. CDR1 is SGHAT and CDR2 is FQNNGV in the germline V gene. This CDR3 has 18 residues. The CDR3 sequence: CASSRGLAGPPSTDTQYF. Here the CDR3 DNA reads TGTGCCAGCAGCCGGGGACTAGCGGGCCCTCCTAGCACAGATACGCAGTATTTT.

The chain combines TRBV6-6 with TRBJ1-2; D ambiguous. Germline CDR1 MNHNY, CDR2 SVGAGI (reference sequence). The V gene lost 0 bases and the J gene lost 8 bases, with 10 bases spanning the gap. The CDR3 spans 13 residues. The CDR3, as DNA: TGTGCCAGCAGTTACTCGAATTCGGGGGGCTACACCTTC. It specifies CASSYSNSGGYTF.

This clonotype has ten or more counts. The chain carries TRBV29-1 and TRBJ1-4; weak D call: TRBD1 (5 bases). With 3 bases removed from V and 6 bases from J, the gap between germline ends came to 5 bases. The CDR3 totals 11 residues. Germline loops: CDR1 SQVTM, CDR2 ANQGSEA. The CDR3 here is CSVEGDEKLFF. In DNA, the CDR3 is TGCAGCGTTGAGGGGGATGAAAAACTGTTTTTT.

This chain uses TRBV20-1 with TRBJ2-1; TRBD2 agrees at 7 bases. From germline, CDR1 is DFQATT and CDR2 SNEGSKA (reference sequence). CDR3 length: 16 residues. After removal of 0 bases from V and 2 bases from J, the junction contained 7 bases not matched to a gene. CDR3 loop: CSARDFSGVAYNEQFF. CDR3 nucleotides: TGCAGTGCTAGAGACTTCAGCGGGGTAGCCTACAATGAGCAGTTCTTC.

The chain has TRBV7-2 and TRBJ2-1; D gene ambiguous. From germline, CDR1 is SGHTA and CDR2 FQGNSA. The V end was cut by 1 base, the J end by 10 bases, with 8 bases between. There are 12 residues in the CDR3. The CDR3 nucleotides are TGTGCCAGCAGCTTAGTAGGGTGGGAGCAGTTCTTC. This translates into CASSLVGWEQFF.

The chain uses TRBV15 and TRBJ2-4; D could derive from TRBD1 or TRBD2 (6 bases each). CDR1 is LNHNV and CDR2 is YYDKDF in the germline V gene (reference sequence). Trimming stripped 5 bases from V and 0 bases from J, with 14 bases between. The CDR3 spans 16 residues. CDR3 in amino acids: CATSGPRGVAKNIQYF. The CDR3 DNA follows: TGTGCCACCAGCGGCCCGAGGGGGGTAGCCAAAAACATTCAGTACTTC. The entire variable domain, with the rest obtained from reference TRBV15 and TRBJ2-4, is as follows: DAMVIQNPRYQVTQFGKPVTLSCSQTLNHNVMYWYQQKSSQAPKLLFHYYDKDFNNEADTPDNFQSRRPNTSFCFLDIRSPGLGDTAMYLCATSGPRGVAKNIQYFGAGTRLSVL.

This clonotype was seen ten or more times. The J gene is TRBJ2-2, the V gene TRBV7-2; 8 bases map to TRBD2. Germline V lookup: CDR1 SGHTA, CDR2 FQGNSA. The CDR3 has 18 amino acids. V lost 1 base, J lost 2 bases, and 9 bases stayed unmatched. The CDR3 nucleotides are TGTGCCAGCAGCTTAGATTTAAGCGGGAGCGCAAACACCGGGGAGCTGTTTTTT. It yields the protein CASSLDLSGSANTGELFF.

This chain joins TRBV20-1 and TRBJ2-3; maybe TRBD2 (5 bases). The CDR3 totals 12 residues. The V gene lost 6 bases and the J gene lost 1 base, with 8 bases spanning the gap. CDR1 is DFQATT, CDR2 SNEGSKA, per germline (reference sequence). CDR3 loop: CSAYGGTDTQYF. The DNA of the CDR3 is TGCAGTGCCTACGGGGGCACAGATACGCAGTATTTT.

The V and J genes are TRBV19 and TRBJ1-5; the match to TRBD1 covers 9 bases. This CDR3 region has 15 residues. Germline V lookup: CDR1 LNHDA, CDR2 SQIVND (reference sequence). Trimming cost V 3 bases and J 8 bases; bases outside gene matches: 8. CDR3 DNA: TGTGCCAGTAGTATCCCAACAGGGGGCACGAAGCCCCAGCATTTT. It translates to CASSIPTGGTKPQHF.

This clonotype was observed a handful of times. This sequence joins TRBV20-1 and TRBJ2-5; weak D call: TRBD2 (6 bases). Germline V gene sequence: CDR1 DFQATT, CDR2 SNEGSKA (reference sequence). The CDR3 covers 12 residues. V was clipped by 3 bases and J by 4 bases, with 9 bases between them. CDR3 sequence reads: CSARRGLETQYF. In nucleotides, the CDR3 is TGCAGTGCTAGGAGGGGACTAGAGACCCAGTACTTC.

This clonotype was recorded a few times. This chain links TRBV7-6 with TRBJ2-7; 7 nucleotides align to TRBD1. The germline gives CDR1 SGHVS, CDR2 FNYEAQ. The junction had 6 bases not matched to a gene; V was cut back by 2 bases and J by 2 bases. The CDR3 contains 15 residues. Here the CDR3 DNA reads TGTGCCAGCAGCTTAACAACAGGGGCTACCTACGAGCAGTACTTC. Residues: CASSLTTGATYEQYF. Based on the CDR3 plus reference TRBV7-6 and TRBJ2-7, the full variable domain is GAGVSQSPRYKVTKRGQDVALRCDPISGHVSLYWYRQALGQGPEFLTYFNYEAQQDKSGLPNDRFSAERPEGSISTLTIQRTEQRDSAMYRCASSLTTGATYEQYFGPGTRLTVT.

The chain combines TRBV25-1 with TRBJ2-1; 7 bases fit TRBD1. Per germline, CDR1 MGHDK and CDR2 SYGVNS. The CDR3 totals 17 residues. With V trimmed by 3 bases and J by 6 bases, 14 bases remained unmatched. CDR3 loop: CASSDPETGWGPNEQFF. CDR3 bases: TGTGCCAGCAGTGATCCGGAGACAGGGTGGGGGCCCAATGAGCAGTTCTTC.

V usage is TRBV12-3 or TRBV12-4 and J usage is TRBJ2-5; 7 bases are a match to TRBD1. The CDR3 consists of 15 residues. J was trimmed by 4 bases and V by 8 bases; bases with no gene match: 13. The CDR3 loop reads CASGWTGLGGETQYF. In DNA, the CDR3 is TGTGCCAGCGGATGGACAGGCCTCGGCGGAGAGACCCAGTACTTC.

The genes are TRBV12-3 or TRBV12-4 and TRBJ1-2; maybe TRBD1 (5 bases). This CDR3 spans 14 amino acids. The V end was cut by 6 bases, the J end by 4 bases, with 15 bases between. CDR3 protein: CASSPTGAVYGYTF. In nucleotides, the CDR3 is TGTGCCAGCAGCCCTACCGGGGCGGTCTATGGCTACACCTTC.

This clonotype was seen a few times. The gene calls are TRBV7-9 and TRBJ1-5, with D hard to call. From germline, CDR1 is SEHNR and CDR2 FQNEAQ (reference sequence). V lost 3 bases and J 4 bases, leaving 13 bases between the germline ends. There are 15 residues in the CDR3. Written as DNA, the CDR3 is TGTGCCAGCAGCTTTTCCCTGCAAGGGAATCAGCCCCAGCATTTT. Its translation: CASSFSLQGNQPQHF.